A selection of T cell receptor beta chains follows, all from one sample in a study of sequential checkpoint blockade in melanoma. Data came from immunoSEQ multiplex PCR; TCRdb stores just in-frame clones and leaves some out. The sample yields 15,000 to 20,000 clones, 72% seen once. This specimen was CD8+ T cells sorted from blood (inferred from file names), taken from a patient given nivolumab and ipilimumab in sequence. All receptors come from a human donor with melanoma. CDR3s include the opening cysteine and the closing phenylalanine or tryptophan. Each record gives: D gene, J gene, V gene, clone size, CDR3 protein, CDR3 DNA. The D gene is left open where the match is weak. Rows give clone size only sometimes, using once, few, many, or a class for an expanded clone.

D gene: -; J gene: TRBJ1-4; V gene: TRBV7-9; clone size: -; CDR3 protein: CASSGKLRDGDEKLFF; CDR3 DNA: TGTGCCAGCAGTGGAAAACTCAGGGATGGGGATGAAAAACTGTTTTTT
D gene: TRBD1; J gene: TRBJ1-5; V gene: TRBV9; clone size: -; CDR3 protein: CASSTGGSNQPQHF; CDR3 DNA: TGTGCCAGCAGCACAGGGGGAAGCAATCAGCCCCAGCATTTT
D gene: TRBD1; J gene: TRBJ2-7; V gene: TRBV7-9; clone size: -; CDR3 protein: CASSRTFRTGLSEQYF; CDR3 DNA: TGTGCCAGCAGTCGAACCTTTAGGACAGGGCTCTCCGAGCAGTACTTC
D gene: TRBD1; J gene: TRBJ2-7; V gene: TRBV27; clone size: -; CDR3 protein: CASSLRTGAYEQYF; CDR3 DNA: TGTGCCAGCAGTTTGCGGACAGGGGCCTACGAGCAGTACTTC
D gene: TRBD2; J gene: TRBJ2-7; V gene: TRBV7-9; clone size: -; CDR3 protein: CASSPIGLAGGYEQYF; CDR3 DNA: TGTGCCAGCAGCCCGATTGGACTAGCGGGGGGCTACGAGCAGTACTTC
D gene: -; J gene: TRBJ2-7; V gene: TRBV13; clone size: -; CDR3 protein: CASSLTPYEQYF; CDR3 DNA: TGTGCCAGCAGCTTAACCCCCTACGAGCAGTACTTC
D gene: -; J gene: TRBJ1-2; V gene: TRBV5-8; clone size: -; CDR3 protein: CASSKGLSYTF; CDR3 DNA: TGTGCCAGCAGCAAGGGACTTAGTTACACCTTC
D gene: TRBD1; J gene: TRBJ1-1; V gene: TRBV19; clone size: few; CDR3 protein: CASSMAQGARNTEAFF; CDR3 DNA: TGTGCCAGTAGTATGGCACAGGGGGCGAGGAACACTGAAGCTTTCTTT
D gene: TRBD1; J gene: TRBJ2-6; V gene: TRBV30; clone size: many; CDR3 protein: CAGFGDRASEANVLTF; CDR3 DNA: TGTGCCGGCTTCGGGGACAGGGCCTCTGAAGCCAACGTCCTGACTTTC
D gene: -; J gene: TRBJ2-6; V gene: TRBV4-1; clone size: few; CDR3 protein: CASSLKQPGANVLTF; CDR3 DNA: TGCGCCAGCAGCCTAAAGCAACCTGGGGCCAACGTCCTGACTTTC
D gene: TRBD1; J gene: TRBJ1-6; V gene: TRBV11-2; clone size: -; CDR3 protein: CASSPRGTARRSPLHF; CDR3 DNA: TGTGCCAGCAGTCCCCGAGGGACAGCTCGGAGGTCACCCCTCCACTTT
D gene: -; J gene: TRBJ1-2; V gene: TRBV9; clone size: -; CDR3 protein: CASSVGAGDYGYTF; CDR3 DNA: TGTGCCAGCAGCGTAGGCGCAGGGGACTATGGCTACACCTTC
D gene: TRBD1; J gene: TRBJ2-7; V gene: TRBV7-8; clone size: -; CDR3 protein: CASSLGGTGPVRGEQYF; CDR3 DNA: TGTGCCAGCAGCTTAGGGGGGACAGGGCCCGTACGAGGGGAGCAGTACTTC
D gene: TRBD2; J gene: TRBJ2-1; V gene: TRBV7-9; clone size: -; CDR3 protein: CASSTGGGEYNEQFF; CDR3 DNA: TGTGCCAGCAGTACGGGGGGGGGAGAGTACAATGAGCAGTTCTTC
D gene: TRBD2; J gene: TRBJ2-2; V gene: TRBV27; clone size: -; CDR3 protein: CASTWTSGGLYTGELFF; CDR3 DNA: TGTGCCAGCACCTGGACTAGCGGGGGGCTGTACACCGGGGAGCTGTTTTTT